The entry below describes one T cell receptor beta chain. V lost 3 bases to trimming and J lost 2 bases, with 8 bases between them. The germline V gene encodes CDR1 DFQATT and CDR2 SNEGSKA (reference sequence). The CDR3 runs to 12 residues. For the second PCR, which ran for about 7 to 12 cycles, a sample-barcoded 5' primer and a J-beta primer mix were used. TCRdb passed the 5' RACE reads through MiXCR, listing each CDR3 protein once. Of more than 1.4 million distinct CDR3 sequences listed, roughly 40% are singletons. The data belong to a study of blood T cells in healthy people across ages. The sequencing input was blood. The clonotype originates from a woman younger than 30 in good health. The V gene is TRBV20-1, the J gene TRBJ2-7; D remains unclear. CDR3 loop: CSASPIAYEQYF. The CDR3 nucleotides are TGCAGTGCTAGCCCCATTGCCTACGAGCAGTACTTC.